The rows below give T cell receptor beta chains drawn from one sample of a study of blood T cell repertoires in COVID-19. Sequencing was performed with immunoSEQ multiplex PCR; in TCRdb, only in-frame clones are kept and a portion is missing. The table has 250,000 to 350,000 clones, about 81% seen once; the top ten hold more than 1.1%. Input material: peripheral blood. The receptors come from a human donor with COVID-19, enrolled during active disease. The donor label of this sample is uncertain. The CDR3 runs from the conserved cysteine through the conserved F or W. A D gene is named only where the DNA matches it firmly. A row's size may be missing; if present it is once, few, many or a size class.

d_call	v_call	cdr3_length	clone_size	j_call	cdr3_aa	cdr3_nt
-	TRBV2	15	-	TRBJ1-4	CASSSLQGTNEKLFF	TGTGCCAGCAGTTCGCTTCAGGGTACTAATGAAAAACTGTTTTTT
-	TRBV11-2	17	-	TRBJ2-7	CASSLGNQVFTPYEQYF	TGTGCCAGCAGCTTAGGGAACCAGGTTTTTACCCCCTACGAGCAGTACTTC
TRBD2	TRBV19	17	-	TRBJ2-3	CASSIRSSGGSTDTQYF	TGTGCCAGTAGTATTCGGTCTAGCGGGGGAAGCACAGATACGCAGTATTTT
-	TRBV5-1	15	-	TRBJ2-5	CASSESTVLQETQYF	TGCGCCAGCAGCGAATCTACAGTCCTCCAAGAGACCCAGTACTTC
TRBD2	TRBV30	14	-	TRBJ2-3	CAFRTSGIRDTQYF	TGTGCCTTCCGGACTAGCGGGATCAGAGATACGCAGTATTTT
-	TRBV19	15	-	TRBJ2-7	CASSIAVERTYEQYF	TGTGCCAGTAGTATCGCGGTAGAGAGGACCTACGAGCAGTACTTC
-	TRBV2	14	once	TRBJ1-5	CASSGGYSNQPQHF	TGTGCCAGCAGTGGAGGGTATAGCAATCAGCCCCAGCATTTT
-	TRBV11-2	18	-	TRBJ1-4	CASSQQILQGPANEKLFF	TGTGCCAGCAGCCAACAAATACTACAGGGTCCGGCTAATGAAAAACTGTTTTTT
TRBD1	TRBV6-5	15	-	TRBJ1-1	CASSYARQGVTEAFF	TGTGCCAGCAGTTACGCGCGACAGGGGGTGACTGAAGCTTTCTTT
TRBD2	TRBV30	15	-	TRBJ2-7	CAWRGLAGGGGEQYF	TGTGCCTGGAGAGGACTAGCGGGAGGGGGAGGCGAGCAGTACTTC
-	TRBV2	14	few	TRBJ2-7	CASLRAEETYEQYF	TGTGCCAGCCTAAGGGCGGAGGAGACCTACGAGCAGTACTTC
-	TRBV3-1/TRBV3-2	14	once	TRBJ2-7	CASSQRTVSYEQYF	TGTGCCAGCAGCCAGAGGACAGTTTCCTACGAGCAGTACTTC
-	TRBV19	13	once	TRBJ2-7	CASSSQVSYEQYF	TGTGCCAGTAGTAGCCAGGTCTCCTACGAGCAGTACTTC
-	TRBV28	17	-	TRBJ1-4	CASSLRSGGAPNEKLFF	TGTGCCAGCAGTTTACGGTCCGGAGGGGCGCCTAATGAAAAACTGTTTTTT
-	TRBV10-2	13	-	TRBJ1-2	CASSSREGYGYTF	TGCGCCAGCAGTAGTCGGGAAGGCTATGGCTACACCTTC
TRBD1	TRBV19	13	-	TRBJ1-2	CASSTGQGHGYTF	TGTGCCAGTAGTACCGGACAGGGCCATGGCTACACCTTC
TRBD2	TRBV3-1/TRBV3-2	16	-	TRBJ2-1	CASSQEGVAGANEQFF	TGTGCCAGCAGCCAAGAAGGCGTAGCGGGAGCAAATGAGCAGTTCTTC
-	TRBV24-1	13	-	TRBJ1-2	CATSDGDRYGYTF	TGTGCCACCAGTGACGGAGACCGCTATGGCTACACCTTC
-	TRBV5-1	15	-	TRBJ2-2	CASSLAPGAGGELFF	TGCGCCAGCAGCTTGGCCCCAGGGGCGGGCGGGGAGCTGTTTTTT
TRBD1	TRBV28	13	-	TRBJ1-2	CASSLTGVYGYTF	TGTGCCAGCAGTTTAACAGGGGTCTATGGCTACACCTTC
TRBD2	TRBV7-3	15	-	TRBJ2-7	CASGESGGSSYEQYF	TGTGCCAGCGGGGAGTCCGGCGGGAGTTCCTACGAGCAGTACTTC
TRBD2	TRBV7-3	15	-	TRBJ2-7	CASSLREGLLYEQYF	TGTGCCAGCAGCTTAAGGGAGGGCCTTTTATACGAGCAGTACTTC